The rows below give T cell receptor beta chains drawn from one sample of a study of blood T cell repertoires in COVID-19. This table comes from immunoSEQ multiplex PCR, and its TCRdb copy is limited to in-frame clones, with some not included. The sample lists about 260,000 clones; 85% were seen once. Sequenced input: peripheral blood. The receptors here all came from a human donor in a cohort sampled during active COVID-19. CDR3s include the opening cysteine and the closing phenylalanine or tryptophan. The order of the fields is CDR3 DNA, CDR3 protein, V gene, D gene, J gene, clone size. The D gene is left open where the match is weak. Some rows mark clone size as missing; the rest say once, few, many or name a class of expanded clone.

TGTGCCAGCAGTCGGGGTAACTCTGGGGCCAACGTCCTGACTTTC	CASSRGNSGANVLTF	TRBV6-2/TRBV6-3	-	TRBJ2-6	few
TGTGCCAGTGACCCGGGACTAGCGGGACCGAATGAGCAGTTCTTC	CASDPGLAGPNEQFF	TRBV19	TRBD2	TRBJ2-1	-
TGCAGTGCTAGTCCCCTAGCGGACACAGATACGCAGTATTTT	CSASPLADTDTQYF	TRBV20-1	TRBD2	TRBJ2-3	once
TGTGCCAGCAGCCATGCGTGGGAGGGGAGCCACGAGCAGTACTTC	CASSHAWEGSHEQYF	TRBV27	TRBD2	TRBJ2-7	-
TGTGCCACCCCCCGGACAACCTGCACAGATACGCAGTATTTT	CATPRTTCTDTQYF	TRBV15	-	TRBJ2-3	-
TGTGCCAGTAGTATACTAGCGGGATATGCCAATGAGCAGTTCTTC	CASSILAGYANEQFF	TRBV19	TRBD2	TRBJ2-1	-
TGTGCCAGCAGCGCCAACGAACAGGGGGCCCAAAACATTCAGTACTTC	CASSANEQGAQNIQYF	TRBV9	TRBD1	TRBJ2-4	-
TGTGCCTGGGCTGATCGATCGCGGCGGACTAATGAAAAACTGTTTTTT	CAWADRSRRTNEKLFF	TRBV30	-	TRBJ1-4	-
TGTGCCAGCTCACCACCGTCCGGGAGACAAGAGACCCAGTACTTC	CASSPPSGRQETQYF	TRBV18	-	TRBJ2-5	-
TGTGCCAGCAGTGAGACCCCAACAGGGACATCCGGGGAGCTGTTTTTT	CASSETPTGTSGELFF	TRBV6-1	-	TRBJ2-2	-
TGTGCCATCAGTACCAGGACTAGCGGGACCCTCAATGAGCAGTTCTTC	CAISTRTSGTLNEQFF	TRBV10-3	TRBD2	TRBJ2-1	-
TGTGCCAGCAGCCCTGACAGGGGCGGGACTCTGATGAACACTGAAGCTTTCTTT	CASSPDRGGTLMNTEAFF	TRBV27	TRBD1	TRBJ1-1	once
TGTGCCAGCAGAGGGCCAGGGGTGACCTACGAGCAGTACTTC	CASRGPGVTYEQYF	TRBV28	-	TRBJ2-7	-
TGTGCCACCGTGGACAGGACCTATGGCTACACCTTC	CATVDRTYGYTF	TRBV28	TRBD1	TRBJ1-2	-
TGCGCCAGCAGCTTGGGGACAGGTTTCAATCAGCCCCAGCATTTT	CASSLGTGFNQPQHF	TRBV5-1	TRBD1	TRBJ1-5	-
TGTGCCAGTAGTCAACAGGGCATGAACACTGAAGCTTTCTTT	CASSQQGMNTEAFF	TRBV19	-	TRBJ1-1	-
TGTGCCAGCAGCTTCGTGGACAGGGGGCGAACTGAAGCTTTCTTT	CASSFVDRGRTEAFF	TRBV9	TRBD1	TRBJ1-1	-
TGTGCCTGGGGGCAACAGGGGGCCCATTCACCCCTCCACTTT	CAWGQQGAHSPLHF	TRBV30	TRBD1	TRBJ1-6	-
TGTGCCGTACTACTTGGGGATACGCAGTATTTT	CAVLLGDTQYF	TRBV7-2	-	TRBJ2-3	-
TGTGCCAGCTCACCCACCCGCGGCGGTGAGCAGTTCTTC	CASSPTRGGEQFF	TRBV18	-	TRBJ2-1	-
TGTGCCACCAGCGAGACAGGACGCACAGATACGCAGTATTTT	CATSETGRTDTQYF	TRBV24-1	-	TRBJ2-3	-
TGTGCCAGTTCCTCGTCGGGACAGTACAATCAGCCCCAGCATTTT	CASSSSGQYNQPQHF	TRBV19	TRBD1	TRBJ1-5	few
TGTGCCAGCAGTAGTGGACAGGGTGGTGGCTACATCTTC	CASSSGQGGGYIF	TRBV28	TRBD1	TRBJ1-2	-
TGCGCCAGCAGCCAAGCTGGGCGAGATACGCAGTATTTT	CASSQAGRDTQYF	TRBV4-3	-	TRBJ2-3	-
TGCAGCGCTCGCCGCCTGGGGACTAGCGGGAGTAGCCGAAGAGAGACCCAGTACTTC	CSARRLGTSGSSRRETQYF	TRBV29-1	TRBD2	TRBJ2-5	-
TGTGCCAGCAGCTTGGGGCTAGCGCTGACAGATACGCAGTATTTT	CASSLGLALTDTQYF	TRBV13	-	TRBJ2-3	-
TGTGCCAGCAGTGAAGAGGTGACAGTCCTAGCCAAAAACATTCAGTACTTC	CASSEEVTVLAKNIQYF	TRBV2	-	TRBJ2-4	-
TGTGCCAGCAGCCCCACGCGACTAGCGGCCACAGATACGCAGTATTTT	CASSPTRLAATDTQYF	TRBV7-9	TRBD2	TRBJ2-3	-
TGTGCCAGCTCTCCGGGGGGGGACGAGCAGTACTTC	CASSPGGDEQYF	TRBV18	TRBD2	TRBJ2-7	-
TGTGCCAGCAGCCCTCAGGGTGGGTATGGCTACACCTTC	CASSPQGGYGYTF	TRBV7-2	-	TRBJ1-2	-
TGTGCCAGCAGACCCGGACAGCCGGGCACTGAAGCTTTCTTT	CASRPGQPGTEAFF	TRBV11-2	-	TRBJ1-1	-
TGTGCCAGTAGTATTGTGGACAGATCTTCCGGTGAGTTCTTC	CASSIVDRSSGEFF	TRBV19	-	TRBJ2-1	-